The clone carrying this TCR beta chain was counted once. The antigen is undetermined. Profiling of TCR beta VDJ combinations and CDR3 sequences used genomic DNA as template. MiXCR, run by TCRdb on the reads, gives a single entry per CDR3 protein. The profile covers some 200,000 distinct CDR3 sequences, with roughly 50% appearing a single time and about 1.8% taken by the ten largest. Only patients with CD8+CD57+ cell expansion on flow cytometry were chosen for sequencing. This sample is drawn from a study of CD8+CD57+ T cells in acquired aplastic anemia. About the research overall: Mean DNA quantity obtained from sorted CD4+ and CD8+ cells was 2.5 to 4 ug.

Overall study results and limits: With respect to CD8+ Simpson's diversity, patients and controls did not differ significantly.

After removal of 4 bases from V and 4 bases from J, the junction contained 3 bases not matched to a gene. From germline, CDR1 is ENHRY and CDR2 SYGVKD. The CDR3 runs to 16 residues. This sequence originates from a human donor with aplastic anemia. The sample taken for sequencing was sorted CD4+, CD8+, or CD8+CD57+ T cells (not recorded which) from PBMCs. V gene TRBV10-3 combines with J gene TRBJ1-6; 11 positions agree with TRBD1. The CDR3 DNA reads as TGTGCCATCAGTGCCGGGACAGGGGGATATAATTCACCCCTCCACTTT. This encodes CAISAGTGGYNSPLHF.